The 13 T cell receptor beta chains below come from one sample, sequenced in a study of shared clonotypes between healthy human individuals. Sequencing was performed with immunoSEQ multiplex PCR; in TCRdb, only in-frame clones are kept and a portion is missing. The repertoire includes around 610,000 clones, roughly 95% of them detected once, and about 0.11% sits in the top ten. The naive CD8 fraction comprised CD45RO-negative cells positively selected for CCR7 and excluded terminally differentiated effector memory CD45RA+ cells. The sample comprised naive CD8+ T cells sorted from blood. These receptors were collected from a woman in her 30s in good health.

The chain recombines TRBV6-6 with TRBJ2-7; D remains unclear. The germline gives CDR1 MNHNY, CDR2 SVGAGI (reference sequence). The V gene lost 8 bases and the J gene lost 6 bases, with 14 bases spanning the gap. The CDR3 has 12 amino acids. CDR3 sequence (DNA): TGTGCCAGCGGTGATGCTCTGGGCGAGCAGTACTTC. This codes for CASGDALGEQYF.

The V gene is TRBV29-1, the J gene TRBJ2-1, with 9 positions matching TRBD1. CDR3 length: 14 amino acids. V lost 6 bases, J lost 8 bases, and 11 bases stayed unmatched. In germline, CDR1 is SQVTM, CDR2 ANQGSEA. The CDR3 DNA reads TGCAGCGTCGACCCGGGACAGGGATACGATGAGCAGTTCTTC. It yields the protein CSVDPGQGYDEQFF.

The rearrangement joins TRBV27 to TRBJ2-3; D is undetermined. The ends were cut back, 0 bases at V and 8 bases at J, with 6 bases in the middle. Germline-derived CDR1 and CDR2 are MNHEY and SMNVEV (reference sequence). The CDR3 covers 12 residues. In DNA, the CDR3 is TGTGCCAGCAGTTTATCGGAAAGTACGCAGTATTTT. It encodes CASSLSESTQYF.

The chain joins TRBV11-2 to TRBJ1-2; 7 positions match TRBD1. J lost 4 bases, V lost 5 bases, and 4 bases had no gene match. The V gene's germline CDR1 is SGHAT and CDR2 FQNNGV. The CDR3 length is 13 residues. Written as DNA, the CDR3 is TGTGCCAGCAGCCCGGGGACAGTCTATGGCTACACCTTC. Amino acids: CASSPGTVYGYTF.

The V gene is TRBV30, the J gene TRBJ2-2, with TRBD2 matching over 13 bases. The germline gives CDR1 GTSNPN, CDR2 SVGIG (reference sequence). This CDR3 has 15 amino acids. V lost 4 bases, J lost 6 bases, and 5 bases stayed unmatched. The CDR3 DNA reads as TGTGCCTGGAACGGACTAGCGGGAGTGGCCGGGGAGCTGTTTTTT. It codes for CAWNGLAGVAGELFF. The full variable domain, its missing parts supplied by reference TRBV30 and TRBJ2-2, is SQTIHQWPATLVQPVGSPLSLECTVEGTSNPNLYWYRQAAGRGLQLLFYSVGIGQISSEVPQNLSASRPQDRQFILSSKKLLLSDSGFYLCAWNGLAGVAGELFFGEGSRLTVL.

The genes are TRBV4-1 and TRBJ2-3; perhaps TRBD2 as D (6 bases). The germline V gene encodes CDR1 MGHRA and CDR2 YSYEKL. The CDR3 spans 16 residues. V lost 1 base, J lost 1 base, and 12 bases lay in between. The CDR3 protein is CASSQAGVGRTDTQYF. The CDR3 nucleotides are TGCGCCAGCAGCCAAGCGGGAGTTGGACGCACAGATACGCAGTATTTT.

CDR3 coding DNA: TGTGCCAGCAGCTTAAATCCCGAGAATCCAAACACTGAAGCTTTCTTT. It translates to CASSLNPENPNTEAFF. The chain recombines TRBV13 with TRBJ1-1; D remains unclear. Germline V gives CDR1 PRHDT, CDR2 FYEKMQ (reference sequence). The CDR3 runs to 16 residues. The V end lost 2 bases, the J end lost 2 bases, and 15 bases lay between the germline ends.

This CDR3 reads CASTPRDSPNTGELFF. CDR3 sequence (DNA): TGTGCCAGCACCCCTCGGGACAGTCCGAACACCGGGGAGCTGTTTTTT. V and J are TRBV7-9 and TRBJ2-2, with 7 bases aligning to TRBD1. V trimming: 7 bases; J trimming: 0 bases; junction bases outside the gene matches: 8. The CDR3 covers 16 residues. Germline loops: CDR1 SEHNR, CDR2 FQNEAQ (reference sequence).

The chain links TRBV13 to TRBJ2-5; D ambiguous. The CDR3 covers 16 residues. From germline, CDR1 is PRHDT and CDR2 FYEKMQ (reference sequence). Between the trimmed V and J ends, which lost 5 bases and 1 base, there was a span of 17 bases. CDR3 in DNA: TGTGCCAGCAGCCTGGGTGGGGTGGGCCGCCAAGAGACCCAGTACTTC. Protein product: CASSLGGVGRQETQYF. Variable domain in full (rest from reference TRBV13 and TRBJ2-5): AAGVIQSPRHLIKEKRETATLKCYPIPRHDTVYWYQQGPGQDPQFLISFYEKMQSDKGSIPDRFSAQQFSDYHSELNMSSLELGDSALYFCASSLGGVGRQETQYFGPGTRLLVL.

The rearrangement joins TRBV9 to TRBJ1-2; no reliable D call. The CDR3 contains 13 residues. Trimming pared 3 bases from V and 1 base from J, leaving 7 bases between. The V gene's germline CDR1 is SGDLS and CDR2 YYNGEE. The CDR3 DNA follows: TGTGCCAGCAGCGAGGACGTTAACTATGGCTACACCTTC. This translates into CASSEDVNYGYTF.

V and J are TRBV4-1 and TRBJ2-1; 12 nucleotides agree with TRBD2. The CDR3 runs 18 residues. V shed 4 bases, J shed 6 bases, and the junction held 13 bases outside the gene matches. Germline V gene lookup returns CDR1 MGHRA and CDR2 YSYEKL. The CDR3 sequence is CASSPFPSGRAVGNEQFF. The CDR3 bases are TGCGCCAGCAGCCCCTTTCCTAGCGGGAGGGCCGTAGGCAATGAGCAGTTCTTC.

V gene TRBV5-4 combines with J gene TRBJ2-7; the D gene is possibly TRBD2 (5 bases). CDR3 length equals 16 residues. V was cut by 4 bases and J by 6 bases, with 23 bases left in between. Per the germline V gene, CDR1 is SGHNT and CDR2 is YYREEE (reference sequence). The CDR3 coding sequence is TGTGCCAGCAGCCTGGGAGCTAGCCCGACACCCCGCGAGCAGTACTTC. Translating gives CASSLGASPTPREQYF. Combining the CDR3 with reference TRBV5-4 and TRBJ2-7 gives the whole variable domain ETGVTQSPTHLIKTRGQQVTLRCSSQSGHNTVSWYQQALGQGPQFIFQYYREEENGRGNFPPRFSGLQFPNYSSELNVNALELDDSALYLCASSLGASPTPREQYFGPGTRLTVT.

The V and J genes are TRBV19 and TRBJ1-1; no clear D. V was clipped by 0 bases and J by 0 bases, with 11 bases between them. Germline V gene data show CDR1 as LNHDA and CDR2 as SQIVND (reference sequence). The length of the CDR3 is 16 residues. CDR3 sequence: CASSIDSTGMNTEAFF. As DNA, the CDR3 is TGTGCCAGTAGTATAGATTCGACGGGGATGAACACTGAAGCTTTCTTT.